This TCR beta chain was retrieved from a study of CD8+CD57+ T cells in acquired aplastic anemia. Study information: On average, sorted CD4+ and CD8+ cells gave 3.2 ug of DNA.

Sequenced patients had shown CD8+CD57+ cell expansion by flow cytometry. The study profiled TCR beta VDJ and CDR3 using genomic DNA as template. MiXCR, applied by TCRdb to the reads, yields one record per CDR3 protein. The sample has 90,000 to 150,000 distinct CDR3 sequences; 55% to 60% are singletons. As concerns this clonotype: In this CDR3 the conserved last residue, phenylalanine or tryptophan, is missing, so a read error is likely. The limits of the CDR3 on the DNA are not certain, so only TCRdb's listed CDR3 is given.

Both ends counted, the CDR3 spans 8 residues. Germline V CDR1 and CDR2: SEHNR, FQNEAQ (reference sequence). The sequence derives from a human donor with aplastic anemia. The specimen was sorted CD4+, CD8+, or CD8+CD57+ T cells (not recorded which) from PBMCs. The gene calls are TRBV7-9 and TRBJ1-6. The chain's CDR3 is CASSLKPL.